One and the same sample provided the 30 T cell receptor beta chains below, sequenced in a study of response to subunit inactivated influenza vaccine. From the RT-PCR reads, TCRdb called clonotypes with MiXCR, one entry per CDR3 protein. The profile shows 550,000 to 600,000 distinct CDR3 sequences, approximately 10% of them singletons. The sample here was PBMCs from blood, taken on the day of vaccination. The origin of the receptors is a man between 45 and 60 years old who received an inactivated influenza vaccine.

The V call is TRBV4-2, the J call TRBJ2-2; possibly TRBD1 for D (5 bases). Germline V CDR1 and CDR2: LGHNA, YNFKEQ. V lost 0 bases and J lost 6, with 17 bases in between. The CDR3 totals 17 residues. The CDR3 DNA is TGTGCCAGCAGCCAAGATTGGCAGGGTAAAAGGGCCGGGGAGCTGTTTTTT. Protein product: CASSQDWQGKRAGELFF.

At least ten counts were recorded for this clonotype. The J gene is TRBJ1-2, the V gene TRBV7-9; 9 bases align to TRBD1. The CDR3 has 16 residues. Germline V lookup: CDR1 SEHNR, CDR2 FQNEAQ (reference sequence). Germline trimming cut 1 base from V and 6 bases from J; bases unmatched to any gene: 9. CDR3 amino acids: CASSLGTGGEVDGYTF. The CDR3 coding sequence is TGTGCCAGCAGCTTAGGCACAGGGGGCGAAGTGGATGGCTACACCTTC. Supplemented by reference TRBV7-9 and TRBJ1-2, the full variable domain reads DTGVSQNPRHKITKRGQNVTFRCDPISEHNRLYWYRQTLGQGPEFLTYFQNEAQLEKSRLLSDRFSAERPKGSFSTLEIQRTEQGDSAMYLCASSLGTGGEVDGYTFGSGTRLTVV.

The V call is TRBV3-1, the J call TRBJ1-2, with D unclear. V dropped 8 bases and J dropped 8 bases, with 15 bases sitting between them. Germline-derived CDR1 and CDR2 are LGHDT and YNNKEL (reference sequence). The CDR3 is made up of 12 amino acids. CDR3 amino acids: CASASPPGGYTF. The CDR3 nucleotides read TGTGCCAGCGCCTCTCCCCCCGGGGGCTACACCTTC.

V gene TRBV11-2 combines with J gene TRBJ2-2; D may be TRBD1 (7 bases). V lost 5 bases, J lost 8 bases, and 18 bases lay in between. Germline loops: CDR1 SGHAT, CDR2 FQNNGV. This CDR3 comprises 15 residues. CDR3 coding DNA: TGTGCCAGCAGCCCCAGGGGGGCAGAGGCAGGGGAGCTGTTTTTT. It codes for CASSPRGAEAGELFF. Full variable domain (rest looked up from reference TRBV11-2 and TRBJ2-2): EAGVAQSPRYKIIEKRQSVAFWCNPISGHATLYWYQQILGQGPKLLIQFQNNGVVDDSQLPKDRFSAERLKGVDSTLKIQPAKLEDSAVYLCASSPRGAEAGELFFGEGSRLTVL.

This rearrangement joins TRBV20-1 to TRBJ2-7; no firm D call. With 0 bases removed from V and 0 bases from J, the gap between germline ends came to 12 bases. CDR3 size: 15 residues. CDR1 DFQATT and CDR2 SNEGSKA come from the germline V gene (reference sequence). CDR3 sequence (DNA): TGCAGTGCTAGAGATCTGCGACAAATCTCCTACGAGCAGTACTTC. Its translation: CSARDLRQISYEQYF.

In its sample, this clonotype was seen many times. The chain recombines TRBV5-1 with TRBJ2-1; D perhaps matches TRBD2 (5 bases). The CDR3 consists of 15 residues. The V gene lost 5 bases and the J gene lost 0 bases, with 12 bases spanning the gap. Per the germline V gene, CDR1 is SGHRS and CDR2 is YFSETQ. The CDR3: CASRERESSYNEQFF. In DNA, the CDR3 is TGCGCCAGCAGGGAGAGGGAGAGCTCCTACAATGAGCAGTTCTTC.

The chain carries TRBV28 and TRBJ2-4, with TRBD1 as a possible D gene (5 bases). CDR1 and CDR2 (germline): MDHEN, SYDVKM. V gave up 5 bases and J gave up 0 bases, with 11 bases separating them. The CDR3 extends over 15 amino acids. The CDR3 sequence: CASSRQSIAKNIQYF. In DNA form, the CDR3 reads TGTGCCAGCAGTAGACAGTCGATAGCCAAAAACATTCAGTACTTC. Variable domain in full (rest from reference TRBV28 and TRBJ2-4): DVKVTQSSRYLVKRTGEKVFLECVQDMDHENMFWYRQDPGLGLRLIYFSYDVKMKEKGDIPEGYSVSREKKERFSLILESASTNQTSMYLCASSRQSIAKNIQYFGAGTRLSVL.

This chain links TRBV7-9 with TRBJ2-7; D is tentatively TRBD1 or TRBD2 (5 bases each). Germline CDR1 is SEHNR and CDR2 is FQNEAQ (reference sequence). V was shortened by 5 bases and J by 3 bases, with 23 bases between the two germline ends. The CDR3 spans 17 residues. As DNA, the CDR3 is TGTGCCAGCAGCCCAACTCGGGGTTTGGACAACTACTACGAGCAGTACTTC. Translation: CASSPTRGLDNYYEQYF. The full variable domain, completed using reference TRBV7-9 and TRBJ2-7, is DTGVSQNPRHKITKRGQNVTFRCDPISEHNRLYWYRQTLGQGPEFLTYFQNEAQLEKSRLLSDRFSAERPKGSFSTLEIQRTEQGDSAMYLCASSPTRGLDNYYEQYFGPGTRLTVT.

The DNA for the CDR3 is TGTGCCAGCTCCAACCTCCTGGGGAGCTACGAGCAGTACTTC. It yields the protein CASSNLLGSYEQYF. The chain couples TRBV12-3 or TRBV12-4 to TRBJ2-7, with TRBD2 as a possible D gene (5 bases). V dropped 8 bases and J dropped 3 bases, with 17 bases sitting between them. This CDR3 contains 14 residues.

This clonotype was seen at least ten times. The chain carries TRBV12-3 or TRBV12-4 and TRBJ1-2; no clear D. The ends were cut back, 4 bases at V and 3 bases at J, with 12 bases in the middle. The CDR3 runs 14 residues. CDR3 sequence (DNA): TGTGCCAGCAGTTCCGGAACGAAATACTATGGCTACACCTTC. Translated: CASSSGTKYYGYTF.

The V and J genes are TRBV5-1 and TRBJ2-5; D is unclear. The germline V gene has CDR1 SGHRS and CDR2 YFSETQ. Between the trimmed V and J ends, which lost 1 base and 1 base, there was a span of 5 bases. This CDR3 spans 13 amino acids. The CDR3 DNA follows: TGCGCCAGCAGCTTGTTCATCCAAGAGACCCAGTACTTC. Protein: CASSLFIQETQYF.

A few counts support this clonotype. The genes are TRBV3-1 and TRBJ2-7, with 8 bases that match TRBD2. Germline V gives CDR1 LGHDT, CDR2 YNNKEL (reference sequence). The CDR3 runs 15 residues. After removal of 4 bases from V and 7 bases from J, the junction contained 12 bases not matched to a gene. In nucleotides, the CDR3 is TGTGCCAGCAGCCCCTTAGCGGGACGCGTCGGGGAGCAGTACTTC. It translates to CASSPLAGRVGEQYF.

A few counts support this clonotype. V gene TRBV9 combines with J gene TRBJ1-1, with D possibly being TRBD1 (5 bases). This CDR3 comprises 13 residues. Germline V gene data show CDR1 as SGDLS and CDR2 as YYNGEE. Deletions cut 3 bases from V and 4 bases from J, with 10 bases between. The CDR3 reads CASSGGGSTEAFF. The CDR3 DNA reads as TGTGCCAGCAGCGGGGGGGGAAGCACTGAAGCTTTCTTT.

This clonotype occurred a few times. The V call is TRBV12-3 or TRBV12-4, the J call TRBJ2-2, with TRBD2 as a possible D gene (6 bases). The CDR3 spans 16 residues. V was cut by 6 bases and J by 4 bases, with 18 bases left in between. The CDR3 coding sequence is TGTGCCAGCAGATCCGGGACTTCAGGAGGCACCGGGGAGCTGTTTTTT. This encodes CASRSGTSGGTGELFF.

The chain has TRBV4-1 and TRBJ1-2; possibly TRBD1 for D (6 bases). This CDR3 contains 14 residues. Germline V lookup: CDR1 MGHRA, CDR2 YSYEKL. The CDR3 coding sequence is TGCGTCGATGGAGGGAGGGGGGGTAACTATGGCTACACCTTC. Its translation: CVDGGRGGNYGYTF.

This sequence joins TRBV10-3 and TRBJ2-2, with D perhaps matching TRBD1 (5 bases). Trimming took 2 bases from V and 5 from J, leaving 6 bases between them. The length of the CDR3 is 13 residues. Germline V CDR1 and CDR2: ENHRY, SYGVKD. CDR3 in DNA: TGTGCCATCAGTGAGGACAGAACCGGGGAGCTGTTTTTT. This translates into CAISEDRTGELFF.

The chain uses TRBV19 and TRBJ2-7, with TRBD1 identical over 12 bases. Per germline, CDR1 LNHDA and CDR2 SQIVND (reference sequence). V was pared by 6 bases and J by 2 bases, with 8 bases of the junction left unmatched. There are 16 residues in the CDR3. The DNA for the CDR3 is TGTGCCAGTAGGCCTATGGGACAGGGGGCGCCCTACGAGCAGTACTTC. Its protein product is CASRPMGQGAPYEQYF.

The chain uses TRBV24-1 and TRBJ2-1; D may be TRBD2 (6 bases). Germline V CDR1 and CDR2: KGHDR, SFDVKD. The CDR3 runs 13 residues. V was trimmed by 5 bases and J by 7 bases, leaving 11 bases between them. The CDR3: CATSGIGGNEQFF. The CDR3 nucleotides are TGTGCCACCAGTGGCATTGGGGGGAATGAGCAGTTCTTC.

This clonotype has a handful of counts. The gene calls are TRBV6-5 and TRBJ1-1, with D unclear. Trimming left V 2 bases short and J 4 bases short, with 11 bases between. This CDR3 is 14 amino acids long. The V gene's germline CDR1 is MNHEY and CDR2 SVGAGI. CDR3 residues: CASSYTEGSTEAFF. The CDR3 region has the DNA TGTGCCAGCAGTTACACCGAGGGAAGCACTGAAGCTTTCTTT.

This clonotype occurred many times. The V call is TRBV7-9, the J call TRBJ2-5; TRBD2 matches 7 bases. This CDR3 comprises 14 residues. V lost 4 bases, J lost 2 bases, and 4 bases stayed unmatched. Germline V lookup: CDR1 SEHNR, CDR2 FQNEAQ (reference sequence). The CDR3 reads CASSSLAGQETQYF. The CDR3, as DNA: TGTGCCAGCAGCTCGTTAGCGGGTCAAGAGACCCAGTACTTC. Drawing the rest from reference TRBV7-9 and TRBJ2-5, the complete variable domain is DTGVSQNPRHKITKRGQNVTFRCDPISEHNRLYWYRQTLGQGPEFLTYFQNEAQLEKSRLLSDRFSAERPKGSFSTLEIQRTEQGDSAMYLCASSSLAGQETQYFGPGTRLLVL.

Of note for this clonotype: A read error may be the cause here, since a much bigger clone is one base away. The chain combines TRBV5-1 with TRBJ2-3; 9 nucleotides align to TRBD2. The trim removed 6 bases at V and 3 bases at J, leaving 5 bases unmatched. The CDR3 consists of 14 residues. The germline gives CDR1 SGHRS, CDR2 YFSETQ. The CDR3 reads CASTQAGGTDTQYF. DNA of the CDR3: TGCGCCAGCACCCAAGCGGGGGGTACAGATACGCAGTATTTT.

This clonotype was seen repeatedly, ten times or more. The chain is built from TRBV5-1 and TRBJ2-2; possible D gene TRBD1, 6 bases. V lost 4 bases, J lost 3 bases, and 13 bases lay in between. Germline V gene lookup returns CDR1 SGHRS and CDR2 YFSETQ. The CDR3 runs to 15 residues. The DNA for the CDR3 is TGCGCCAGCAGCCTCCGGGACATCCACACCGGGGAGCTGTTTTTT. As protein: CASSLRDIHTGELFF.

This clonotype was found a few times. The chain recombines TRBV12-3 or TRBV12-4 with TRBJ2-3; the match to TRBD2 covers 10 bases. This CDR3 is 18 amino acids long. Germline trimming cut 3 bases from V and 0 bases from J; bases unmatched to any gene: 9. The CDR3 DNA reads as TGTGCCAGCAGTTTGGAGTTAGCGGGAGGAGTCAGCACAGATACGCAGTATTTT. This encodes CASSLELAGGVSTDTQYF.

This clonotype was seen a handful of times. The chain has TRBV5-1 and TRBJ2-2, with D tentatively TRBD1 (6 bases). Looked up from germline, CDR1 is SGHRS and CDR2 is YFSETQ. The CDR3 is made up of 15 amino acids. V gave up 5 bases and J gave up 6 bases, with 17 bases separating them. The CDR3 nucleotides are TGCGCCAGCAGTGGGCAGGGGATCGGGTCCGGGGAGCTGTTTTTT. This sequence encodes CASSGQGIGSGELFF.

In this sample, this clonotype turned up many times. The gene calls are TRBV10-3 and TRBJ2-2; 12 nucleotides align to TRBD2. V gave up 5 bases and J gave up 1 base; unmatched junction bases: 8. CDR1 ENHRY and CDR2 SYGVKD come from the germline V gene. The CDR3 is made up of 18 amino acids. This chain's CDR3 is CAISRGLAGIMNTGELFF. The CDR3 DNA follows: TGTGCCATCAGTAGAGGACTAGCGGGGATAATGAACACCGGGGAGCTGTTTTTT.

A few counts support this clonotype. This chain uses TRBV2 with TRBJ2-2, with 10 bases that match TRBD2. This CDR3 region has 15 residues. Trimming cost V 2 bases and J 5 bases; bases outside gene matches: 2. Germline V CDR1 and CDR2: SNHLY, FYNNEI. CDR3 sequence (DNA): TGTGCCAGCAGTGAAAGGGGACTAGCGACCGGGGAGCTGTTTTTT. Amino acids: CASSERGLATGELFF.

This clonotype was detected a few times. V usage is TRBV7-8 and J usage is TRBJ2-7, with 9 bases matching TRBD1. Trimming took 5 bases from V and 0 from J; bases not matched to a gene: 5. This CDR3 region has 15 residues. The germline V gene encodes CDR1 SGHVS and CDR2 FQNEAQ. CDR3 DNA sequence: TGTGCCAGCAGCCTAACAGGGGGCCGCTCCTACGAGCAGTACTTC. Translation: CASSLTGGRSYEQYF.

This clonotype was seen at least ten times. Here the CDR3 DNA reads TGTGCCAGCAGCTTGTCCCGTGCTGAGCAGTTCTTC. Residues: CASSLSRAEQFF. The chain carries TRBV5-6 and TRBJ2-1, with no clear D. CDR1 and CDR2 (germline): SGHDT, YYEEEE. Trimming took off 1 base at V and 9 bases at J, with 8 bases between the two ends. This CDR3 comprises 12 residues.

This clonotype showed up just a few times. This sequence joins TRBV27 and TRBJ2-7, with D maybe TRBD2 (6 bases). This CDR3 is 14 amino acids long. Trimming cost V 2 bases and J 7 bases, with 15 bases left between them. CDR1 and CDR2 (germline): MNHEY, SMNVEV (reference sequence). The CDR3 DNA sequence: TGTGCCAGCAGTTTACCTGGACTCGCGGGGGAGCAGTACTTC. Amino acid sequence: CASSLPGLAGEQYF.

There are a few counts of this clonotype. The rearrangement uses TRBV2 and TRBJ2-7; D perhaps matches TRBD2 (6 bases). CDR3 size: 14 residues. Germline CDR1 reads SNHLY; CDR2 reads FYNNEI. Trimming left V 10 bases short and J 3 bases short, with 19 bases between. This chain's CDR3 is CATPGENAYYEQYF. DNA of the CDR3: TGTGCCACCCCGGGGGAGAACGCCTACTACGAGCAGTACTTC.